A single TCR beta chain is shown here with its context. Its target is not known. CDR3 length equals 14 residues. The germline V gene encodes CDR1 SGHRS and CDR2 YFSETQ. V shed 4 bases and J 7 bases; nucleotides not matched to a gene: 9. The data were obtained in a study of OX40 agonist ivuxolimab in advanced cancers. About the research overall: Patients' therapy was ivuxolimab, an antibody that acts as an agonist of OX40 (CD134). A mean age of about 56 years, range roughly 20 to 90, was recorded, and under 85% were male. General observations from the study: In general, CD8+ T cells held more expanded clones than CD4+ did, on average.

Sequenced by immunoSEQ multiplex PCR; TCRdb stores in-frame clones only, minus some. Of some 20,000 clones listed, 80% to 90% are singletons. The chain recombines TRBV5-1 with TRBJ2-5; 8 bases are a match to TRBD1. Sequencing used CD4+ or CD8+ T cells sorted from blood, obtained in a trial of the OX40 agonist ivuxolimab. The receptor was derived from an adult with an advanced solid tumor such as melanoma, head and neck, liver or kidney cancer. As DNA, the CDR3 is TGCGCCAGCAGCAAACCGACAGGGGACGGGACCCAGTACTTC. Encoded protein: CASSKPTGDGTQYF.